The source of this TCR beta chain is a study of ipilimumab plus nivolumab after autologous stem cell transplantation. In the study overall: A median of roughly eight nivolumab and 5 ipilimumab doses were given. The DLBCL cohort had primary refractory and relapsed disease, with 18-month progression-free survival of about 82% and 31%.

With 3 bases removed from V and 1 base from J, the gap between germline ends came to 9 bases. Germline CDR1 KGHSH, CDR2 LQKENI. The CDR3 spans 14 residues. Profiling relied on immunoSEQ multiplex PCR, and the TCRdb table lists in-frame clones only, not all of them. The sample holds 15,000 to 20,000 clones; around 80% are singletons and the top ten take 6.5% to 7.5%. Through week 26, nivolumab 3 mg/kg IV was given weeks 1, 4, 7, 10, then biweekly. Sequencing was performed on PBMCs, taken in a trial of ipilimumab plus nivolumab as post-transplant consolidation. The gene calls are TRBV18 and TRBJ1-1; D remains ambiguous. The sequence derives from a male donor with diffuse large B-cell lymphoma. The DNA of the CDR3 is TGTGCCAGCTCACCCGCAGCCAAGAACACTGAAGCTTTCTTT. Encoded protein: CASSPAAKNTEAFF.